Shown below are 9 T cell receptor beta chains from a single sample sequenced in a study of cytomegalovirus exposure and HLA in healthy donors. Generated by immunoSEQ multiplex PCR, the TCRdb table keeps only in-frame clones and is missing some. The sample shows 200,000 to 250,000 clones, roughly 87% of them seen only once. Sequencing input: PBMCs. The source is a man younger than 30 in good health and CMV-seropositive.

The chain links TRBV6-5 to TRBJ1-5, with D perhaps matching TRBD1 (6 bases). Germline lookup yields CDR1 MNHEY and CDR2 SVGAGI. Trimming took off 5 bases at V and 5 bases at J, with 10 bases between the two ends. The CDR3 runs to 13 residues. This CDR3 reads CASSGTQHQPQHF. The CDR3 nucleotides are TGTGCCAGCAGTGGGACACAACATCAGCCCCAGCATTTT.

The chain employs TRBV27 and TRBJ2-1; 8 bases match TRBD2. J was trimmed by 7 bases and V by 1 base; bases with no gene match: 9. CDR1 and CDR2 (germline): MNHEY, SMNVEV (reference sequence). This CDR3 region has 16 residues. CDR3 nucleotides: TGTGCCAGCAGTTTATTGGCTAGCGGGCGGGGAAATGAGCAGTTCTTC. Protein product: CASSLLASGRGNEQFF.

The CDR3 sequence is CASSLAGHRSAEAFF. The CDR3 DNA is TGCGCCAGCAGCTTGGCCGGACATAGGTCGGCTGAAGCTTTCTTT. The chain uses TRBV5-1 and TRBJ1-1; the D gene is possibly TRBD1 (5 bases). There are 15 residues in the CDR3. Germline V gene data show CDR1 as SGHRS and CDR2 as YFSETQ. Trimming stripped 0 bases from V and 6 bases from J, with 15 bases between.

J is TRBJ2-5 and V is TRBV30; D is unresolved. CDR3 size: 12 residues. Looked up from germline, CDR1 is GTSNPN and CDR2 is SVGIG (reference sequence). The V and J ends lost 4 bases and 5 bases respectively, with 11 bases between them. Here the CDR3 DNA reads TGTGCCTGGATGGACCTACAGGAGACCCAGTACTTC. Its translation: CAWMDLQETQYF.

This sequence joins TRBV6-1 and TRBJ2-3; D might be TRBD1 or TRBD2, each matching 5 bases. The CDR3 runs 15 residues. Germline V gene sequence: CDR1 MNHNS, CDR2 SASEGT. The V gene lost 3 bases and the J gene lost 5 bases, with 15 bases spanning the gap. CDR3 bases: TGTGCCAGCAGTGACAGGGTTCCGGGAAAAGATACGCAGTATTTT. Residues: CASSDRVPGKDTQYF.

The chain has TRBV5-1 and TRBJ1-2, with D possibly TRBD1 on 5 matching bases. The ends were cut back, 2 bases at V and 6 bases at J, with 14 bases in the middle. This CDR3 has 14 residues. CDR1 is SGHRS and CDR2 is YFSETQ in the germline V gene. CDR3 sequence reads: CASSLSGTDNGYTF. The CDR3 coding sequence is TGCGCCAGCAGCTTATCCGGGACCGACAATGGCTACACCTTC.

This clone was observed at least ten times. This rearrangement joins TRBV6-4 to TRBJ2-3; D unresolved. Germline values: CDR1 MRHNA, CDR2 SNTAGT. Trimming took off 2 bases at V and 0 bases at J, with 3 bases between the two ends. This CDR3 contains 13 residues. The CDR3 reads CASSDGSTDTQYF. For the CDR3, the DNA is TGTGCCAGCAGTGACGGGAGCACAGATACGCAGTATTTT.

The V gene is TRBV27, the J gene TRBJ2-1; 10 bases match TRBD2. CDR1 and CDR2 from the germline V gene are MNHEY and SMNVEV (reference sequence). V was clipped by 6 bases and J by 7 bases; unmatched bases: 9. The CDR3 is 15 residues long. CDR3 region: CASRHPSGSRNEQFF. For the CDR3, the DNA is TGTGCCAGCAGACATCCTAGCGGGAGTAGGAATGAGCAGTTCTTC.

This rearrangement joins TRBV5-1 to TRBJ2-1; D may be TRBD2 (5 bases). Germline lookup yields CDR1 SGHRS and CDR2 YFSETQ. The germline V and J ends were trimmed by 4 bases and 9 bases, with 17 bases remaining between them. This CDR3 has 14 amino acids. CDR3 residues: CASSLRHGGGEQFF. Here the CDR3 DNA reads TGCGCCAGCAGCCTAAGACACGGAGGCGGTGAGCAGTTCTTC.